The source of this T cell receptor (beta chain) is a study of response to subunit inactivated influenza vaccine. This clonotype was picked up a small number of times. CDR3 size: 15 residues. The germline gives CDR1 SGHRS, CDR2 YFSETQ. The V and J ends lost 1 base and 2 bases respectively, with 13 bases between them. MiXCR, run by TCRdb on the RT-PCR reads, gives a single entry per CDR3 protein. Of a few hundred thousand distinct CDR3 sequences listed, approximately 10% are singletons. These same data were also listed under a study on T cells expressing NK-cell markers. That study adds: The TCR beta cDNA came from 5'RACE template switching with UMIs. In roughly six donors, dominant NKG2C+ clonotypes were roughly 1.0-7.5% of CD8+ T cells. The CD3+CD56-NKG2C+ fraction was also led by these clonotypes in a few donors. Expanded NKG2C+ T cell clones were not confirmed as HCMV-specific.

This sequence was found in a man in his forties or fifties who received an inactivated influenza vaccine. The chain links TRBV5-1 to TRBJ2-7; TRBD2 is a possible D gene (5 bases). The specimen was PBMCs from blood, collected on the day of vaccination. For the CDR3, the DNA is TGCGCCAGCAGCTTGTCGTCAGCGGTGACCTACGAGCAGTACTTC. It translates to CASSLSSAVTYEQYF. Together with reference TRBV5-1 and TRBJ2-7, the CDR3 gives the full variable domain: KAGVTQTPRYLIKTRGQQVTLSCSPISGHRSVSWYQQTPGQGLQFLFEYFSETQRNKGNFPGRFSGRQFSNSRSEMNVSTLELGDSALYLCASSLSSAVTYEQYFGPGTRLTVT.